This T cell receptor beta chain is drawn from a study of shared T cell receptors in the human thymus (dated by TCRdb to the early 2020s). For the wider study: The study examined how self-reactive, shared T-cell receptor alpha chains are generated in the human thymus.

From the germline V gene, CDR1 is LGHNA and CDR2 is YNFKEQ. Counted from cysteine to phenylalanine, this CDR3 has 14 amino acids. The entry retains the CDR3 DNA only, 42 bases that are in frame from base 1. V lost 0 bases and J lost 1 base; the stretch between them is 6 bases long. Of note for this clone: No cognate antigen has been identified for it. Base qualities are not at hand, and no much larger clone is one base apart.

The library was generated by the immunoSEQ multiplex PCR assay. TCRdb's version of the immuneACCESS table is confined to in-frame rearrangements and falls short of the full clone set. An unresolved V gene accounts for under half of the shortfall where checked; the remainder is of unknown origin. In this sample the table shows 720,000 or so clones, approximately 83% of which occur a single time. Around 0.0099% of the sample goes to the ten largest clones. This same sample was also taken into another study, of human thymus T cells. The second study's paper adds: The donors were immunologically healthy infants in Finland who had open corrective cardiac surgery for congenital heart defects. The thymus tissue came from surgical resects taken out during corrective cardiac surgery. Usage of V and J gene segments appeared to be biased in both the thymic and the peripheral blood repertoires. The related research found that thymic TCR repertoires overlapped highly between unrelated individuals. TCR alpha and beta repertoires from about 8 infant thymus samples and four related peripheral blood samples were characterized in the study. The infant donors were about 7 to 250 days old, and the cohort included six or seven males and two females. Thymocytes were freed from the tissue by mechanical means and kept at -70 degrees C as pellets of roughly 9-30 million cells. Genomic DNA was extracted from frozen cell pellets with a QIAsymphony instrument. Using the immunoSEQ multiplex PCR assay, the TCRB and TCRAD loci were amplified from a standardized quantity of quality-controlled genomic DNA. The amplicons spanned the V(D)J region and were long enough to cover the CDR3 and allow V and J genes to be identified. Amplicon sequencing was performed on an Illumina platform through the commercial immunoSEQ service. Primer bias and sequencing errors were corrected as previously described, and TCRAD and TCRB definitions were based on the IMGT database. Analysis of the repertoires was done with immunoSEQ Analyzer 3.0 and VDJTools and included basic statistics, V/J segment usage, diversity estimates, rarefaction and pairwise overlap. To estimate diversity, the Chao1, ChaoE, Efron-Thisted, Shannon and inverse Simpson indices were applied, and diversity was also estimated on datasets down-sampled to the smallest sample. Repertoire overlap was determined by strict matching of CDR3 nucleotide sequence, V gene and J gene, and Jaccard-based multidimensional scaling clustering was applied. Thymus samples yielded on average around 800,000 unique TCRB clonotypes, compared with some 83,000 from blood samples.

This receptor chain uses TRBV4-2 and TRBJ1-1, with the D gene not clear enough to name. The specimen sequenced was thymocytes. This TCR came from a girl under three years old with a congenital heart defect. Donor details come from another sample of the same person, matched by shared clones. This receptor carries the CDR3 CASSQDWANTEAFF. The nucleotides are TGTGCCAGCAGCCAAGATTGGGCGAACACTGAAGCTTTCTTT.